Following are 27 T cell receptor beta chains from one sample sequenced in a study of response to subunit inactivated influenza vaccine. TCRdb itself ran the RT-PCR reads through MiXCR, one entry per CDR3 protein. The sample has fewer than 250,000 distinct CDR3 sequences, about an eighth seen once. The sequencing used CD8+ T cells sorted from PBMCs, collected 4 to 6 days after vaccination. The receptors were gathered from a man aged 45-65 years who received an inactivated influenza vaccine.

The chain recombines TRBV7-9 with TRBJ2-5, with 7 bases identical to TRBD1. Losses at the gene ends were 7 bases for V and 1 base for J; bases not matched to a gene: 9. The germline V gene encodes CDR1 SEHNR and CDR2 FQNEAQ (reference sequence). The CDR3 extends over 15 amino acids. In DNA, the CDR3 is TGTGCCAGCACCACCCCCGGGACAGCCCAAGAGACCCAGTACTTC. This gives the protein CASTTPGTAQETQYF.

The gene calls are TRBV11-2 and TRBJ2-6; D gene uncertain. Germline V gives CDR1 SGHAT, CDR2 FQNNGV. The CDR3 is 17 residues long. V lost 2 bases to trimming and J lost 2 bases, with 13 bases between them. CDR3 sequence (DNA): TGTGCCAGCAGCTTATCCAGTTGGGGAACTGGGGCCAACGTCCTGACTTTC. Its translation: CASSLSSWGTGANVLTF.

This CDR3 is CASSSGRPPVFYGYTF. In DNA form, the CDR3 reads TGTGCCAGCAGTTCCGGGCGGCCACCCGTCTTCTATGGCTACACCTTC. V usage is TRBV27 and J usage is TRBJ1-2; no clear D gene. There are 16 residues in the CDR3. Trimming pared 4 bases from V and 4 bases from J, leaving 19 bases between. From germline, CDR1 is MNHEY and CDR2 SMNVEV (reference sequence).

The chain employs TRBV6-5 and TRBJ2-2, with TRBD2 as a possible D gene (6 bases). CDR3 length equals 19 residues. Looked up from germline, CDR1 is MNHEY and CDR2 is SVGAGI. Deletions cut 2 bases from V and 4 bases from J, with 23 bases between. CDR3 nucleotides: TGTGCCAGCAGTTACCATTTGCTAGCGAAAGAGCGTAGCACCGGGGAGCTGTTTTTT. Its translation is CASSYHLLAKERSTGELFF.

This clonotype came up a few times. The chain is built from TRBV7-8 and TRBJ2-2, with 11 bases matching TRBD1. CDR1 is SGHVS, CDR2 FQNEAQ, per germline. With V trimmed by 5 bases and J by 3 bases, 8 bases remained unmatched. The CDR3 has 17 amino acids. Here the CDR3 reads CASSGPRDRGDTGELFF. The CDR3 nucleotides read TGTGCCAGCAGCGGACCCCGGGACAGGGGGGACACCGGGGAGCTGTTTTTT. Using reference TRBV7-8 and TRBJ2-2 for the parts outside the CDR3, the full variable domain is GAGVSQSPRYKVAKRGQDVALRCDPISGHVSLFWYQQALGQGPEFLTYFQNEAQLDKSGLPSDRFFAERPEGSVSTLKIQRTQQEDSAVYLCASSGPRDRGDTGELFFGEGSRLTVL.

The chain employs TRBV28 and TRBJ1-1; a weak D match, TRBD1 (6 bases). The CDR3 contains 16 residues. Germline assignment: CDR1 MDHEN and CDR2 SYDVKM. The V end lost 2 bases, the J end lost 5 bases, and 18 bases lay between the germline ends. The CDR3: CASSLIGGREGTEAFF. DNA of the CDR3: TGTGCCAGCAGTTTAATCGGGGGCAGGGAGGGGACTGAAGCTTTCTTT.

The chain recombines TRBV28 with TRBJ2-7; 9 bases map to TRBD1. The J segment lost 0 bases and the V segment lost 1 base, leaving 4 bases of the junction unmatched. The CDR3 is 16 residues long. Looked up from germline, CDR1 is MDHEN and CDR2 is SYDVKM. CDR3 in amino acids: CASSLSGTGYSYEQYF. The CDR3 DNA sequence: TGTGCCAGCAGTTTATCCGGGACAGGGTACTCCTACGAGCAGTACTTC.

The chain couples TRBV25-1 to TRBJ2-5; 7 bases agree with TRBD2. CDR1 and CDR2 from the germline V gene are MGHDK and SYGVNS. Losses at the gene ends were 6 bases for V and 4 bases for J; bases not matched to a gene: 2. The CDR3 runs 12 residues. CDR3 sequence (DNA): TGTGCCAGCAGGGGGGGGGGAGAGACCCAGTACTTC. Amino acid sequence: CASRGGGETQYF.

This chain connects TRBV2 to TRBJ2-1; TRBD2 aligns across 13 bases. V shed 8 bases and J 8 bases; nucleotides not matched to a gene: 18. The CDR3 has 18 residues. Germline V lookup: CDR1 SNHLY, CDR2 FYNNEI. CDR3 sequence reads: CASHGYRTSGSLGDEQFF. The CDR3 DNA reads TGTGCCAGCCATGGGTACCGGACTAGCGGGAGCTTGGGCGATGAGCAGTTCTTC.

The sample holds many counts of this clonotype. V and J are TRBV7-6 and TRBJ2-5, with D perhaps matching TRBD2 (6 bases). The CDR3 covers 16 residues. V was shortened by 0 bases and J by 0 bases, with 11 bases between the two germline ends. In germline, CDR1 is SGHVS, CDR2 FNYEAQ. CDR3 sequence (DNA): TGTGCCAGCAGCTTAGCGTGGGGGGACTACCAAGAGACCCAGTACTTC. Residues: CASSLAWGDYQETQYF.

As DNA, the CDR3 is TGTGCCAGCAGCGGGCTTCGGGGGGAGCAGTACTTC. This sequence encodes CASSGLRGEQYF. This rearrangement joins TRBV9 to TRBJ2-7, with D possibly TRBD2 on 6 matching bases. V was trimmed by 3 bases and J by 7 bases, leaving 11 bases between them. The CDR3 spans 12 residues. CDR1 SGDLS and CDR2 YYNGEE come from the germline V gene.

This clonotype has only a few counts. V gene TRBV10-2 combines with J gene TRBJ2-5, with D tentatively TRBD2 (6 bases). The CDR3 extends over 14 amino acids. Germline V gene sequence: CDR1 WSHSY, CDR2 SAAADI. Trimming pared 7 bases from V and 2 bases from J, leaving 14 bases between. The CDR3 reads CASKVPGDQETQYF. The DNA of the CDR3 is TGCGCCAGCAAGGTTCCGGGAGATCAAGAGACCCAGTACTTC.

This clonotype appeared many times. The chain employs TRBV28 and TRBJ1-5, with D unresolved. This CDR3 contains 12 residues. The germline CDR1 and CDR2 sequences are MDHEN and SYDVKM. V was pared by 6 bases and J by 3 bases, with 6 bases between. CDR3 sequence: CASRWDNQPQHF. Written as DNA, the CDR3 is TGTGCCAGCAGATGGGACAATCAGCCCCAGCATTTT.

A few counts support this clonotype. The chain joins TRBV21-1 to TRBJ2-7; the D call TRBD1 from the table was never checked on the DNA. TRBV21-1 is given as a pseudogene. This CDR3 has 19 amino acids. The CDR3 loop reads CASSKGGRDLPRKSYEQYF. The CDR3 DNA reads as TGTGCCAGCAGCAAAGGGGGGCGCGATCTCCCCCGAAAATCCTACGAGCAGTACTTC.

This clonotype occurred a few times. The chain has TRBV20-1 and TRBJ2-2; no definite D call. The CDR3 runs to 13 residues. CDR1 DFQATT and CDR2 SNEGSKA come from the germline V gene (reference sequence). Trimming stripped 5 bases from V and 0 bases from J, with 7 bases between. Written as DNA, the CDR3 is TGCAGTGCTCCGCTAGCGAACACCGGGGAGCTGTTTTTT. This gives the protein CSAPLANTGELFF.

This clonotype appeared a few times. V is TRBV27 and J is TRBJ1-2, with 9 bases that match TRBD1. Germline trimming cut 6 bases from V and 8 bases from J; bases unmatched to any gene: 10. Looked up from germline, CDR1 is MNHEY and CDR2 is SMNVEV (reference sequence). The CDR3 has 14 residues. The CDR3 nucleotides read TGTGCCAGCAGCCACACCCGGACAGGGGTGGGCTACACCTTC. Translated, it gives CASSHTRTGVGYTF.

This clonotype was seen more than once but under ten times. V usage is TRBV6-5 and J usage is TRBJ2-5; tentative D call: TRBD1 (6 bases). Trimming pared 2 bases from V and 0 bases from J, leaving 31 bases between. Germline CDR1 is MNHEY and CDR2 is SVGAGI. There are 22 residues in the CDR3. This CDR3 reads CASSYTLYSGRGSTGNQETQYF. CDR3 sequence (DNA): TGTGCCAGCAGTTACACCCTATATTCTGGCAGGGGATCGACTGGGAACCAAGAGACCCAGTACTTC.

The DNA of the CDR3 is TGTGCCAGCAGCCCCAGACTAGCGGGAGTCTTCTACAATGAGCAGTTCTTC. It encodes CASSPRLAGVFYNEQFF. The chain carries TRBV9 and TRBJ2-1; TRBD2 agrees at 12 bases. The V and J ends lost 4 bases and 3 bases, in that order; junction bases with no gene match: 8. CDR1 SGDLS and CDR2 YYNGEE come from the germline V gene. The CDR3 loop spans 17 amino acids.

V is TRBV6-2 or TRBV6-3 and J is TRBJ1-4, with D unclear. CDR3 length equals 15 residues. Per germline, CDR1 MNHEY and CDR2 SVGEGT. V lost 2 bases, J lost 8 bases, and 15 bases lay in between. The CDR3 DNA sequence: TGTGCCAGCAGTTACCCGGACGAGGAAGGCGAAAAACTGTTTTTT. It encodes CASSYPDEEGEKLFF.

This clonotype was seen more than once but under ten times. This rearrangement joins TRBV6-5 to TRBJ1-4; 8 bases are shared with TRBD1. Unmatched junction bases numbered 2, after V lost 0 bases and J lost 5 bases. Germline lookup yields CDR1 MNHEY and CDR2 SVGAGI. This CDR3 has 15 residues. The CDR3, as DNA: TGTGCCAGCAGTTACTCGGACAGGGCAAATGAAAAACTGTTTTTT. Translating gives CASSYSDRANEKLFF.

The chain joins TRBV5-1 to TRBJ1-2; 8 nucleotides agree with TRBD1. V dropped 3 bases and J dropped 2; count of bases not matched to a gene: 9. Germline assignment: CDR1 SGHRS and CDR2 YFSETQ. There are 16 residues in the CDR3. CDR3 sequence: CASSSLPTGANYGYTF. CDR3 nucleotide sequence: TGCGCCAGCAGCTCCCTCCCGACAGGGGCCAACTATGGCTACACCTTC.

This clonotype was found many times. V and J are TRBV6-5 and TRBJ1-2; D uncertain. The V gene lost 0 bases and the J gene lost 6 bases, with 14 bases spanning the gap. The CDR3 covers 15 residues. Germline CDR1 is MNHEY and CDR2 is SVGAGI. CDR3 residues: CASSYSGSLSHGYTF. The CDR3 DNA reads as TGTGCCAGCAGTTACTCTGGCAGTCTCTCCCATGGCTACACCTTC.

This chain uses TRBV2 with TRBJ2-7, with 8 bases identical to TRBD1. Germline CDR1 SNHLY, CDR2 FYNNEI. With V trimmed by 7 bases and J by 2 bases, 7 bases remained unmatched. The CDR3 loop spans 14 amino acids. The CDR3 reads CASKDETGAYEQYF. CDR3 nucleotide sequence: TGTGCCAGCAAGGACGAGACAGGGGCCTACGAGCAGTACTTC.

The chain carries TRBV15 and TRBJ2-1, with D possibly matching TRBD1 (5 bases). In germline, CDR1 is LNHNV, CDR2 YYDKDF (reference sequence). Trimming cost V 0 bases and J 4 bases, with 13 bases left between them. CDR3 length: 16 residues. CDR3: CATSREPRQPYNEQFF. CDR3 DNA sequence: TGTGCCACCAGCAGAGAGCCCAGACAGCCATACAATGAGCAGTTCTTC.

This chain uses TRBV29-1 with TRBJ2-1; TRBD2 matches 12 bases. The ends lost 0 bases at V and 8 bases at J; junction bases unmatched: 8. Per germline, CDR1 SQVTM and CDR2 ANQGSEA. This CDR3 is 16 amino acids long. The CDR3 coding sequence is TGCAGCGTTGAAGACCCTCTAGCGGGGGGGCCCCATGAGCAGTTCTTC. It yields the protein CSVEDPLAGGPHEQFF.

The table lists this clonotype with a few counts. The J gene is TRBJ2-5, the V gene TRBV12-3 or TRBV12-4; D is undetermined. Trimming pared 6 bases from V and 4 bases from J, leaving 12 bases between. The CDR3 consists of 13 residues. The CDR3 region is CASSRHGRETQYF. The CDR3 bases are TGTGCCAGCAGCAGACACGGTCGAGAGACCCAGTACTTC.

The chain couples TRBV29-1 to TRBJ2-7; D ambiguous. Looked up from germline, CDR1 is SQVTM and CDR2 is ANQGSEA. There are 12 residues in the CDR3. V lost 0 bases and J 4 bases, leaving 7 bases between the germline ends. CDR3 sequence (DNA): TGCAGCGTTGAAGATCGACATTACGAGCAGTACTTC. Its protein product is CSVEDRHYEQYF.